These T cell receptor beta chains were read from a single sample in a study of shared clonotypes between healthy human individuals. Only in-frame clones appear in the TCRdb table, and some are missing; sequencing was by immunoSEQ multiplex PCR. The table records some 1.5 million clones, roughly 97% of them present only once. The source material was naive CD4+ T cells sorted from blood. The receptor source for this set is a man under 40 in good health. CDR3s include the opening cysteine and the closing phenylalanine or tryptophan. Each record gives: CDR3 protein, CDR3 DNA, CDR3 length, D gene, V gene, clone size, J gene. D genes are given only for firm matches. Rows may omit the clone size; those that give it use once, few, many or a size class.

CDR3aa: CASSLALGDQPQHF
CDR3nt: TGTGCCAGCAGCTTAGCTCTGGGGGATCAGCCCCAGCATTTT
len: 14
d_gene: NA
v_gene: TRBV7-9
abundance: NA
j_gene: TRBJ1-5

CDR3aa: CASGGRGQGARDTQYF
CDR3nt: TGTGCCAGCGGTGGCCGAGGACAGGGGGCGCGAGATACGCAGTATTTT
len: 16
d_gene: TRBD1
v_gene: TRBV6-1
abundance: once
j_gene: TRBJ2-3

CDR3aa: CVSRDDSYEQYF
CDR3nt: TGTGTGAGCAGGGACGACTCCTACGAGCAGTACTTC
len: 12
d_gene: NA
v_gene: TRBV28
abundance: NA
j_gene: TRBJ2-7

CDR3aa: CASSPGLKGYGYTF
CDR3nt: TGTGCCAGCAGCCCGGGACTCAAAGGCTATGGCTACACCTTC
len: 14
d_gene: NA
v_gene: TRBV9
abundance: NA
j_gene: TRBJ1-2

CDR3aa: CASRGGEAFF
CDR3nt: TGTGCCAGCAGGGGTGGTGAAGCTTTCTTT
len: 10
d_gene: NA
v_gene: TRBV6-6
abundance: NA
j_gene: TRBJ1-1

CDR3aa: CASRALIRPNYGYTF
CDR3nt: TGTGCCAGCCGTGCCTTGATCCGACCTAACTATGGCTACACCTTC
len: 15
d_gene: NA
v_gene: TRBV19
abundance: NA
j_gene: TRBJ1-2

CDR3aa: CASSLTWAAETQYF
CDR3nt: TGTGCCAGCAGTTTAACTTGGGCAGCGGAGACCCAGTACTTC
len: 14
d_gene: NA
v_gene: TRBV28
abundance: once
j_gene: TRBJ2-5

CDR3aa: CATSTLISGRGTYNEQFF
CDR3nt: TGTGCCACCAGCACCCTAATTAGCGGGAGAGGGACCTACAATGAGCAGTTCTTC
len: 18
d_gene: TRBD2
v_gene: TRBV15
abundance: NA
j_gene: TRBJ2-1

CDR3aa: CASRGDGGEQYF
CDR3nt: TGTGCCAGCAGGGGAGACGGCGGGGAGCAGTACTTC
len: 12
d_gene: NA
v_gene: TRBV2
abundance: NA
j_gene: TRBJ2-7

CDR3aa: CASSERVFGVAYNEQFF
CDR3nt: TGTGCCAGCAGTGAACGAGTATTCGGGGTAGCGTACAATGAGCAGTTCTTC
len: 17
d_gene: NA
v_gene: TRBV2
abundance: NA
j_gene: TRBJ2-1

CDR3aa: CAIRTSTNGDTGELFF
CDR3nt: TGTGCCATCAGGACTAGCACAAACGGGGACACCGGGGAGCTGTTTTTT
len: 16
d_gene: TRBD2
v_gene: TRBV10-3
abundance: NA
j_gene: TRBJ2-2

CDR3aa: CASSSSGSTDTQYF
CDR3nt: TGTGCCAGCAGTTCTAGCGGGAGCACAGATACGCAGTATTTT
len: 14
d_gene: TRBD2
v_gene: TRBV27
abundance: NA
j_gene: TRBJ2-3

CDR3aa: CASRRQGDINYGYTF
CDR3nt: TGTGCCAGCAGAAGACAGGGAGATATCAACTATGGCTACACCTTC
len: 15
d_gene: TRBD1
v_gene: TRBV2
abundance: NA
j_gene: TRBJ1-2

CDR3aa: CASKRDSTYYEQYF
CDR3nt: TGTGCCAGCAAACGGGACTCCACGTACTACGAGCAGTACTTC
len: 14
d_gene: NA
v_gene: TRBV27
abundance: NA
j_gene: TRBJ2-7

CDR3aa: CASSFGGGRDEQFF
CDR3nt: TGTGCCAGCAGCTTTGGGGGAGGGAGGGATGAGCAGTTCTTC
len: 14
d_gene: TRBD2
v_gene: TRBV5-4
abundance: NA
j_gene: TRBJ2-1

CDR3aa: CASSPSPSIDDEQYF
CDR3nt: TGTGCCAGTAGTCCAAGTCCTAGCATCGACGACGAGCAGTACTTC
len: 15
d_gene: NA
v_gene: TRBV19
abundance: NA
j_gene: TRBJ2-7

CDR3aa: CASSLNPGATGELFF
CDR3nt: TGTGCCAGCAGCTTAAATCCGGGGGCCACCGGGGAGCTGTTTTTT
len: 15
d_gene: NA
v_gene: TRBV7-3
abundance: NA
j_gene: TRBJ2-2

CDR3aa: CASSLSGPGETQYF
CDR3nt: TGTGCCAGCTCACTTTCCGGTCCTGGGGAGACCCAGTACTTC
len: 14
d_gene: NA
v_gene: TRBV18
abundance: NA
j_gene: TRBJ2-5

CDR3aa: CASSSMNAETQYF
CDR3nt: TGTGCCAGCAGCTCGATGAATGCCGAGACCCAGTACTTC
len: 13
d_gene: NA
v_gene: TRBV7-6
abundance: NA
j_gene: TRBJ2-5

CDR3aa: CASSTDSYQPQHF
CDR3nt: TGTGCCAGCAGTACCGACAGCTATCAGCCCCAGCATTTT
len: 13
d_gene: NA
v_gene: TRBV28
abundance: NA
j_gene: TRBJ1-5

CDR3aa: CASSVVNEQFF
CDR3nt: TGCGCCAGCAGTGTGGTGAATGAGCAGTTCTTC
len: 11
d_gene: NA
v_gene: TRBV10-2
abundance: few
j_gene: TRBJ2-1

CDR3aa: CASSEVLGIAGELFF
CDR3nt: TGTGCCAGCAGTGAAGTTCTAGGTATCGCCGGGGAGCTGTTTTTT
len: 15
d_gene: NA
v_gene: TRBV2
abundance: once
j_gene: TRBJ2-2